One sample yielded the 5 T cell receptor beta chains listed below, sequenced in a study of regulatory T cells in long-lasting Graves disease. Time point of the sample: newly diagnosed GD, antithyroid drugs for less than 3 months. The authors made the TCR library using RNA they extracted from PBMCs. Investigators prepared the TCR beta libraries by applying iRepertoire HTBI primers and Arm-PCR of CDR3 regions. In TCRdb, the multiplex PCR reads were re-called with MiXCR into one record per CDR3 protein. The sample contains more than 300,000 distinct CDR3 sequences, around 15% of which appear only once. The same sample was also studied in work on T cells in Graves' hyperthyroidism and ophthalmopathy.

The sample in question was peripheral blood mononuclear cells (PBMCs), obtained at new diagnosis, from a patient treated with antithyroid drugs. The receptors were sampled from a woman between 18 and 29 years old with Graves disease.

The chain is built from TRBV11-1 and TRBJ1-1; the D gene is possibly TRBD1 (5 bases). The CDR3 has 14 amino acids. V dropped 2 bases and J dropped 6 bases, with 13 bases sitting between them. Germline lookup yields CDR1 SGHAT and CDR2 FQDESV (reference sequence). The CDR3 is CASSLSGGDSEAFF. The CDR3 DNA follows: TGTGCCAGCAGCTTATCTGGGGGGGACTCTGAAGCTTTCTTT.

A note on this clonotype: One end of the junction varies from germline; a read error may be responsible. This sequence joins TRBV7-2 and TRBJ2-7; D is unresolved. There are 11 residues in the CDR3. Germline assignment: CDR1 SGHTA and CDR2 FQGNSA. CDR3 loop: CASSSTYEQHF. In DNA form, the CDR3 reads TGTGCCAGCAGCTCAACATACGAGCAGCACTTC.

The chain carries TRBV2 and TRBJ1-2, with 12 bases fitting TRBD1. V dropped 5 bases and J dropped 8; count of bases not matched to a gene: 6. The CDR3 runs to 14 residues. CDR1 is SNHLY and CDR2 is FYNNEI in the germline V gene. CDR3 loop: CASSPGQGAQGYTF. The DNA for the CDR3 is TGTGCCAGCAGTCCGGGACAGGGGGCGCAGGGCTACACCTTC.

The table lists this clonotype with a few counts. The chain uses TRBV28 and TRBJ2-7; D is undetermined. Germline assignment: CDR1 MDHEN and CDR2 SYDVKM. This CDR3 contains 13 residues. Trimming removed 5 bases from V and 8 bases from J, with 16 bases in between. The DNA of the CDR3 is TGTGCCAGCAGTGTATACCACGCCCCCAAGCAGTACTTC. Translation gives CASSVYHAPKQYF.

This clonotype was counted a few times. CDR3 amino acids: CASIRLKTTGGEAFF. CDR3 nucleotide sequence: TGTGCCAGCATCCGATTAAAAACAACAGGGGGTGAAGCTTTCTTT. This sequence joins TRBV7-2 and TRBJ1-1; 8 nucleotides agree with TRBD1. Per germline, CDR1 SGHTA and CDR2 FQGNSA. V was pared by 7 bases and J by 7 bases, with 14 bases of the junction left unmatched. The CDR3 covers 15 residues.